The source of this T cell receptor beta chain is a study of blood T cells in healthy people across ages. The CDR3 runs 17 residues. The germline gives CDR1 MDHEN, CDR2 SYDVKM. V dropped 6 bases and J dropped 5; count of bases not matched to a gene: 19. A second 7 to 11 cycle PCR used barcoded and J-beta primers. TCRdb used MiXCR to reprocess the 5' RACE reads, holding one entry per CDR3 protein. This sample has 500,000 to 550,000 distinct CDR3 sequences, with under 30% found just once. This clonotype came up a few times. These same data were also listed under a study on T cells of mothers and their children. That report adds: Mothers yielded over 8 million CDR3 reads, children 3 million to 3.5 million each. Related mother-child pairs showed slightly higher but non-significant overlap than unrelated pairs.

The sequencing sample was made of blood. The sequence was obtained from a boy younger than 18 in good health. V usage is TRBV28 and J usage is TRBJ2-7, with 7 nucleotides matching TRBD2. CDR3 DNA sequence: TGTGCCAGCAGGACGACGGGACTACAGGAGGCGTTGGACGAGCAGTACTTC. Translating it yields CASRTTGLQEALDEQYF. Looking up the rest from reference TRBV28 and TRBJ2-7 gives the full variable domain: DVKVTQSSRYLVKRTGEKVFLECVQDMDHENMFWYRQDPGLGLRLIYFSYDVKMKEKGDIPEGYSVSREKKERFSLILESASTNQTSMYLCASRTTGLQEALDEQYFGPGTRLTVT.